Below are 17 T cell receptor beta chains sequenced from a single sample in a study of OX40 agonist ivuxolimab in advanced cancers. Libraries were prepared by immunoSEQ multiplex PCR; TCRdb keeps only in-frame clonotypes and omits some of them. The table shows roughly 80,000 clones, with about 85% occurring only once. The sample consisted of CD4+ or CD8+ T cells sorted from blood, taken in a trial of the OX40 agonist ivuxolimab. These receptors were collected from an adult with an advanced solid tumor such as melanoma, head and neck, liver or kidney cancer.

The chain is built from TRBV21-1 and TRBJ1-5; TRBD1 was called by the table and not checked on the DNA. TRBV21-1 is a pseudogene segment. The CDR3 extends over 20 amino acids. CDR3 protein: CASRPGLQGTPEPGNQPQHF. The CDR3 coding sequence is TGTGCCAGCAGGCCGGGTTTACAGGGTACCCCGGAGCCCGGCAATCAGCCCCAGCATTTT.

The CDR3 DNA follows: TGTGCCAGCAGCACGGGGACAGGGTATAATTCACCCCTCCACTTT. Protein sequence: CASSTGTGYNSPLHF. The chain joins TRBV11-2 to TRBJ1-6; 9 nucleotides agree with TRBD1. V dropped 5 bases and J dropped 4; count of bases not matched to a gene: 3. The CDR3 has 15 residues. CDR1 is SGHAT and CDR2 is FQNNGV in the germline V gene.

The gene calls are TRBV5-1 and TRBJ2-3; 15 nucleotides line up with TRBD2. V gave up 4 bases and J gave up 8 bases; unmatched junction bases: 8. The CDR3 spans 16 residues. CDR1 and CDR2 (germline): SGHRS, YFSETQ. CDR3 bases: TGCGCCAGCAGCCCCGGGACTAGCGGGGGGAAGGTTACGCAGTATTTT. As protein: CASSPGTSGGKVTQYF.

The chain is built from TRBV4-2 and TRBJ2-7; a weak D match, TRBD2 (7 bases). This CDR3 comprises 15 residues. The germline CDR1 and CDR2 sequences are LGHNA and YNFKEQ. The V end lost 0 bases, the J end lost 2 bases, and 11 bases lay between the germline ends. The CDR3: CASSQDRGAAYEQYF. CDR3 coding DNA: TGTGCCAGCAGCCAAGATCGGGGGGCGGCCTACGAGCAGTACTTC.

The chain combines TRBV6-1 with TRBJ1-4; D gene unclear. Deletions cut 8 bases from V and 0 bases from J, with 7 bases between. This CDR3 contains 13 residues. Germline V gene sequence: CDR1 MNHNS, CDR2 SASEGT. For the CDR3, the DNA is TGTGCCAGCGGGGAGACAACTAATGAAAAACTGTTTTTT. It encodes CASGETTNEKLFF.

J is TRBJ2-3 and V is TRBV7-3; 8 bases align to TRBD2. Looked up from germline, CDR1 is SGHTA and CDR2 is FQGTGA. V was clipped by 1 base and J by 1 base; unmatched bases: 1. The CDR3 runs to 15 residues. The CDR3 sequence: CASSLSGGRTDTQYF. The CDR3 coding sequence is TGTGCCAGCAGCTTAAGCGGGGGGCGCACAGATACGCAGTATTTT.

There are a few counts of this clone. The rearrangement uses TRBV7-2 and TRBJ2-4; TRBD2 matches 7 bases. The trim removed 2 bases at V and 8 bases at J, leaving 6 bases unmatched. Germline V gives CDR1 SGHTA, CDR2 FQGNSA. This CDR3 is built from 14 residues. The CDR3 DNA reads as TGTGCCAGCAGCTTACGGGGGGATAGGGACATTCAGTACTTC. It specifies CASSLRGDRDIQYF. Supplemented by reference TRBV7-2 and TRBJ2-4, the full variable domain reads GAGVSQSPSNKVTEKGKDVELRCDPISGHTALYWYRQSLGQGLEFLIYFQGNSAPDKSGLPSDRFSAERTGGSVSTLTIQRTQQEDSAVYLCASSLRGDRDIQYFGAGTRLSVL.

The genes are TRBV5-1 and TRBJ2-7; the D gene is possibly TRBD1 (7 bases). Trimming removed 5 bases at V and 4 bases at J, with 10 bases between. CDR1 and CDR2 from the germline V gene are SGHRS and YFSETQ. The CDR3 totals 12 residues. The CDR3 here is CASSAGGYEQYF. The CDR3 DNA follows: TGCGCCAGCAGTGCAGGGGGGTACGAGCAGTACTTC.

J is TRBJ2-1 and V is TRBV11-3; tentative D call: TRBD2 (6 bases). V was trimmed by 0 bases and J by 6 bases, leaving 9 bases between them. CDR1 and CDR2 (germline): SGHNT, YENEEA. The CDR3 has 14 amino acids. The DNA for the CDR3 is TGTGCCAGCAGCTTAGAGGGCGGGGCCAATGAGCAGTTCTTC. Protein product: CASSLEGGANEQFF.

The rearrangement uses TRBV7-8 and TRBJ1-3; no clear D. The germline V gene encodes CDR1 SGHVS and CDR2 FQNEAQ. The CDR3 spans 12 residues. The V end lost 5 bases, the J end lost 0 bases, and 2 bases lay between the germline ends. Here the CDR3 DNA reads TGTGCCAGCAGCCTCTCTGGAAACACCATATATTTT. This gives the protein CASSLSGNTIYF.

The chain recombines TRBV11-1 with TRBJ2-5, with 10 bases matching TRBD2. The CDR3 is made up of 16 amino acids. The germline gives CDR1 SGHAT, CDR2 FQDESV (reference sequence). V lost 3 bases and J lost 5; bases outside the gene matches: 9. CDR3 nucleotides: TGTGCCAGCAGCTTTGATAGCGGGGGGCACTTGGAGACCCAGTACTTC. Residues: CASSFDSGGHLETQYF.

The chain has TRBV7-8 and TRBJ1-2; unclear D gene. The length of the CDR3 is 15 residues. The ends were cut back, 0 bases at V and 0 bases at J, with 8 bases in the middle. Germline loops: CDR1 SGHVS, CDR2 FQNEAQ. The CDR3 region has the DNA TGTGCCAGCAGCTTAGCGATGGCGGCTAACTATGGCTACACCTTC. This codes for CASSLAMAANYGYTF.

J is TRBJ2-3 and V is TRBV6-5; D is ambiguous. V was cut by 0 bases and J by 1 base, with 11 bases left in between. This CDR3 contains 16 residues. Germline V CDR1 and CDR2: MNHEY, SVGAGI. The CDR3 nucleotides read TGTGCCAGCAGTTACTCTGTCATGCGAGGCACAGATACGCAGTATTTT. Protein: CASSYSVMRGTDTQYF.

The genes are TRBV7-2 and TRBJ2-6; 7 positions match TRBD1. The trim removed 5 bases at V and 0 bases at J, leaving 4 bases unmatched. CDR3 length equals 16 residues. Germline lookup yields CDR1 SGHTA and CDR2 FQGNSA. CDR3 in amino acids: CASSPGQPSGANVLTF. CDR3 coding DNA: TGTGCCAGCAGCCCGGGACAGCCCTCTGGGGCCAACGTCCTGACTTTC.

The chain joins TRBV6-1 to TRBJ2-7; 7 bases align to TRBD2. Trimming took 1 base from V and 6 from J; bases not matched to a gene: 6. The germline gives CDR1 MNHNS, CDR2 SASEGT. CDR3 size: 14 residues. CDR3 bases: TGTGCCAGCAGTGAAGTTCGGGGGGTCGGCGAGCAGTACTTC. Amino acids: CASSEVRGVGEQYF.

The chain joins TRBV30 to TRBJ1-3; D uncertain. The germline V gene encodes CDR1 GTSNPN and CDR2 SVGIG (reference sequence). Deletions cut 0 bases from V and 0 bases from J, with 9 bases between. The CDR3 sequence is 15 residues long. The CDR3 region is CAWSVRAYSGNTIYF. CDR3 DNA: TGTGCCTGGAGTGTACGGGCATACTCTGGAAACACCATATATTTT. Filled out from reference TRBV30 and TRBJ1-3, the complete variable domain reads SQTIHQWPATLVQPVGSPLSLECTVEGTSNPNLYWYRQAAGRGLQLLFYSVGIGQISSEVPQNLSASRPQDRQFILSSKKLLLSDSGFYLCAWSVRAYSGNTIYFGEGSWLTVV.

The chain's CDR3 is CASSPQGYSYEQYF. The CDR3, as DNA: TGTGCCAGTAGCCCACAGGGATACTCCTACGAGCAGTACTTC. This chain uses TRBV19 with TRBJ2-7, with D tentatively TRBD1 (6 bases). The CDR3 is made up of 14 amino acids. V was trimmed by 6 bases and J by 0 bases, leaving 12 bases between them. Germline CDR1 is LNHDA and CDR2 is SQIVND (reference sequence).